This paragraph reports one TCR beta chain. No cognate antigen has been identified for it. Per-base quality was not reported, and no clone a single base away is much larger than it. Other DNA sequences within the sample encode an identical CDR3. Using the deep immunoSEQ assay, multiplex PCR amplified TCR CDR3 regions from genomic DNA. Extracted genomic DNA from each cell subset was spread evenly across all wells of several immunoSEQ 96-well plates, with each plate serving as a replicate. For sorted subsets, each replicate PCR was loaded with about 200 ng genomic DNA, equivalent to 25,000 to 35,000 T cell genomes. Purified libraries were measured with a Qubit 3.0 fluorometer, size-checked on a Bioanalyzer 2100, and measured again with the KAPA Library Quantification kit. Every immunoSEQ 96-well plate was sequenced on a separate single-read 150-cycle Illumina NextSeq 550 flow cell. Per the authors' processing: Because the immunoSEQ output included only junctional sequences and no quality scores, the filtering could not be the same as the filtering used for full-length reads. Sequences were annotated with PyIR, a Python wrapper for IgBLAST v1.9, and V/J genes and CDR3 were assigned using IMGT germline references. Any read was removed if the V/J assignment was weak (E-value above 1e-6), the CDR3 was missing, or the read contained stop codons, out-of-frame junctions, or ambiguous translated residues. A V3J clonotype was defined by an identical inferred V gene, J gene, and CDR3 amino acid sequence. Percentage overlap between repertoires was computed as shared unique clonotypes divided by the size of the smaller repertoire. Three approaches were used to assess repertoire richness: RTK rarefaction, the Chao1 estimator, and Recon v2.1 estimates of unobserved clonotypes. For all TCRbeta clonotypes obtained by the gDNA method from a few donors, generation probabilities were computed with OLGA. In its TCRdb copy, this immuneACCESS table keeps in-frame sequences only and misses some clones. Where compared with another copy, unresolved V genes explain less than half of these, and the others have no known cause. V, J and clone size reflect that table, while D and trimming were determined from the DNA. The sample records about 2.5 million clones, around 90% of which are singletons. The top ten constitute 0.37% of the sample.

The donors were healthy, HIV-negative adults who had no recently reported acute infections or vaccinations. All donors were Caucasian adults living in Nashville, Tennessee, USA. CD4+ T cells were enriched through magnetic negative selection, after which naive cells were positively selected on CD45RA and the remaining negative fraction served as the memory subset. After blood collection by leukapheresis, PBMCs were isolated using Ficoll-Histopaque density gradient centrifugation and then cryopreserved in the vapor phase of liquid nitrogen. Analytical flow cytometry was used to check the purity and quantity of each magnetically sorted T cell population. Genomic DNA was isolated from each sorted fraction and quantified by UV absorbance on a Nanodrop 2000c. These data belong to a study of shared clonotypes between healthy human individuals (dated by TCRdb to 2019 to 2021). Broadly, across the study: A couple of women and a few men aged 18 to 49 years were included in the cohort. For each donor, CD4 naive and CD4 memory were each given three plates, CD8 naive was given two plates, and CD8 memory was given one plate. Libraries were prepared and TCR repertoires were sequenced by different laboratories using diverse techniques, in order to increase sequencing depth and limit assay-specific biases. The study deeply sequenced blood TCR repertoires of 5 or 6 healthy adults to estimate repertoire size and the extent of clonotype sharing between individuals. Each donor's leukapheresis produced roughly between about 0.9 and 9.5 billion PBMCs.

The CDR3, from cysteine to phenylalanine, totals 13 residues. CDR3 DNA only is kept here, 39 bases in frame from base 1. The germline V gene encodes CDR1 SGHDN and CDR2 FVKESK. V lost 4 bases and J lost 3 bases; the stretch between them is 7 bases long. Broad study findings and their caveats: Estimated clonotype richness was generally larger for naive than for memory subsets. Sampling was restricted to blood, and TCR repertoires in tissue are likely to differ from TCR repertoires in blood. Pairwise subsampling indicated that sequencing depth was expected to affect the degree of clonotype sharing among donors. The small number of donors limited the genetic and exposure-history diversity represented. Across four donors, approximately 4.6% of naive CD4, roughly 3.5% of naive CD8, 2% to 2.5% of memory CD4, and under 0.45% of memory CD8 clonotypes were shared. Higher generation probabilities were observed for clonotypes shared by all four sorted-subset donors than for non-shared clonotypes. Even with the large sequencing depth, rarefaction of the sorted-subset datasets indicated that sequencing was incomplete.

Material for sequencing was naive CD4+ T cells from PBMCs. The sample's cell subset or site label, decoded: CD45RA+ positively selected. This receptor was identified in a man aged 18 to 30 in good health. Some clones in this sample may be carry-over from other donors' samples. The rearrangement combines TRBV14 with TRBJ1-3; no confident D gene assignment can be made. The nucleotides are TGTGCCAGCAGCCCGACCGGTGGAAACACCATATATTTT. The resulting protein is CASSPTGGNTIYF.